These 27 T cell receptor beta chains share one sample of origin, sequenced in a study of T-cell memory formation after mild COVID-19. A single record per CDR3 protein comes from TCRdb applying MiXCR to the 5' RACE reads. The data show some 160,000 distinct CDR3 sequences, 10% to 15% seen once. The sequenced sample consisted of PBMCs or a T cell subset sorted from them (not recorded which). Receptors originate from a man between 18 and 35 years old who had mild COVID-19 (a few samples of this study predate the infection). Cell type and time point are not known.

This clonotype was recorded many times. This CDR3 reads CSVGTGGHQPQHF. The CDR3, as DNA: TGCAGCGTCGGGACAGGGGGCCATCAGCCCCAGCATTTT. The chain uses TRBV29-1 and TRBJ1-5, with TRBD1 matching 12 bases. CDR1 SQVTM and CDR2 ANQGSEA come from the germline V gene. V shed 6 bases and J 5 bases; nucleotides not matched to a gene: 2. CDR3 length equals 13 residues.

This clonotype was observed a handful of times. The chain employs TRBV5-1 and TRBJ1-1; TRBD1 is a possible D gene (6 bases). Germline V gene data show CDR1 as SGHRS and CDR2 as YFSETQ. V gave up 4 bases and J gave up 11 bases, with 21 bases separating them. CDR3 length: 14 amino acids. CDR3 in DNA: TGCGCCAGCAGCCAACAGGGCGACGAAGATGGGGCTTTCTTT. It encodes CASSQQGDEDGAFF.

This clonotype was counted only a few times. This sequence joins TRBV6-2 or TRBV6-3 and TRBJ1-2; D not certain. Deletions cut 6 bases from V and 6 bases from J, with 17 bases between. Germline V lookup: CDR1 MNHEY, CDR2 SVGEGT. The CDR3 contains 14 residues. The CDR3: CASSRAAFLDGYTF. Written as DNA, the CDR3 is TGTGCCAGCAGCCGGGCGGCATTTCTGGATGGCTACACCTTC.

This clonotype was counted only a few times. The V and J genes are TRBV9 and TRBJ2-5; tentative D call: TRBD2 (7 bases). CDR3 length equals 13 residues. V was pared by 6 bases and J by 5 bases, with 14 bases between. CDR1 is SGDLS, CDR2 YYNGEE, per germline. CDR3 residues: CASTGGGGETQYF. In DNA form, the CDR3 reads TGTGCCAGCACCGGCGGGGGCGGTGAGACCCAGTACTTC.

This clonotype has more than one count but fewer than ten. This rearrangement joins TRBV24-1 to TRBJ2-1, with D hard to call. V was trimmed by 1 base and J by 6 bases, leaving 6 bases between them. CDR1 and CDR2 (germline): KGHDR, SFDVKD. The CDR3 length is 13 residues. Here the CDR3 DNA reads TGTGCCACCAGTGATTTAGTTGCCAATGAGCAGTTCTTC. Encoded protein: CATSDLVANEQFF.

This clonotype has at least ten counts. V gene TRBV6-1 combines with J gene TRBJ1-1; D gene ambiguous. The germline gives CDR1 MNHNS, CDR2 SASEGT. V was clipped by 7 bases and J by 1 base, with 4 bases between them. The CDR3 contains 11 residues. This chain's CDR3 is CASTQNTEAFF. Written as DNA, the CDR3 is TGTGCCAGCACCCAGAACACTGAAGCTTTCTTT.

This clonotype was counted a few times. This chain uses TRBV4-1 with TRBJ2-5; 10 nucleotides line up with TRBD2. Germline values: CDR1 MGHRA, CDR2 YSYEKL. Trimming cost V 0 bases and J 5 bases; bases outside gene matches: 6. The CDR3 extends over 16 amino acids. For the CDR3, the DNA is TGCGCCAGCAGCCAAGATCCCAGCGGGGGGGCGGAGACCCAGTACTTC. Its translation: CASSQDPSGGAETQYF.

Only a few counts were recorded for this clonotype. CDR3 amino acids: CSARGAGRDSGELFF. CDR3 nucleotide sequence: TGCAGTGCTAGAGGAGCCGGCAGGGATTCCGGGGAGCTGTTTTTT. The chain joins TRBV20-1 to TRBJ2-2; weak D call: TRBD1 (5 bases). The germline CDR1 and CDR2 sequences are DFQATT and SNEGSKA (reference sequence). CDR3 length equals 15 residues. Between the trimmed V and J ends, which lost 1 base and 6 bases, there was a span of 15 bases.

CDR3 in DNA: TGCGCCAGCAGCCCCAGCATTGGCACTGAAGCTTTCTTT. Translation gives CASSPSIGTEAFF. The chain employs TRBV5-1 and TRBJ1-1; D gene unclear. Looked up from germline, CDR1 is SGHRS and CDR2 is YFSETQ. The CDR3 is 13 residues long. V was pared by 4 bases and J by 4 bases, with 11 bases between.

This CDR3 is CAIRDREANYGYTF. The CDR3 DNA reads as TGTGCCATCAGGGACAGGGAGGCTAACTATGGCTACACCTTC. The V call is TRBV10-3, the J call TRBJ1-2, with 8 bases matching TRBD1. Germline loops: CDR1 ENHRY, CDR2 SYGVKD. V shed 6 bases and J 0 bases; nucleotides not matched to a gene: 3. This CDR3 is 14 amino acids long.

The gene calls are TRBV29-1 and TRBJ2-4; D gene unclear. The CDR3 length is 13 residues. Trimming pared 6 bases from V and 2 bases from J, leaving 11 bases between. The germline gives CDR1 SQVTM, CDR2 ANQGSEA. In DNA form, the CDR3 reads TGCAGCGTCTTGGGCTACACCAAAAACATTCAGTACTTC. It encodes CSVLGYTKNIQYF. The whole variable domain, remainder taken from reference TRBV29-1 and TRBJ2-4, is SAVISQKPSRDICQRGTSLTIQCQVDSQVTMMFWYRQQPGQSLTLIATANQGSEATYESGFVIDKFPISRPNLTFSTLTVSNMSPEDSSIYLCSVLGYTKNIQYFGAGTRLSVL.

This clonotype was picked up a small number of times. V and J are TRBV20-1 and TRBJ1-2, with 8 positions matching TRBD1. V lost 5 bases and J lost 10; bases outside the gene matches: 12. Germline V gene sequence: CDR1 DFQATT, CDR2 SNEGSKA (reference sequence). This CDR3 comprises 13 residues. The CDR3 DNA reads as TGCAGTGCTGACAGGGGCCCTATCCTCGACTACACCTTC. Its translation: CSADRGPILDYTF.

Only a few counts were recorded for this clonotype. This chain connects TRBV20-1 to TRBJ1-5; D might be TRBD1 (5 bases). The germline V and J ends were trimmed by 4 bases and 4 bases, with 17 bases remaining between them. This CDR3 contains 15 residues. Germline CDR1 is DFQATT and CDR2 is SNEGSKA (reference sequence). Here the CDR3 DNA reads TGCAGTGCTAAAGGACACCCTAGGGAGAATCAGCCCCAGCATTTT. This sequence encodes CSAKGHPRENQPQHF.

This clonotype came up a few times. V gene TRBV6-5 combines with J gene TRBJ2-7; TRBD1 or TRBD2 may be the D gene (5 bases each). Between the trimmed V and J ends, which lost 0 bases and 3 bases, there was a span of 12 bases. The germline V gene encodes CDR1 MNHEY and CDR2 SVGAGI. The CDR3 spans 15 residues. The CDR3 nucleotides are TGTGCCAGCAGTTACTCGACCAGTGGGGGCTACGAGCAGTACTTC. Translation gives CASSYSTSGGYEQYF.

This clonotype has a handful of counts. The chain employs TRBV4-3 and TRBJ1-2; D not resolved. The germline gives CDR1 LGHNA, CDR2 YSLEER. The CDR3 contains 12 residues. Trimming removed 1 base at V and 10 bases at J, with 10 bases between. CDR3 loop: CASSQAGRAYTF. The CDR3 bases are TGCGCCAGCAGCCAAGCGGGTAGGGCCTACACCTTC.

This clonotype was picked up a small number of times. The chain uses TRBV9 and TRBJ1-2; the D gene is possibly TRBD1 (6 bases). Trimming pared 0 bases from V and 7 bases from J, leaving 13 bases between. This CDR3 has 14 amino acids. Germline V gene lookup returns CDR1 SGDLS and CDR2 YYNGEE. This CDR3 is CASSVGPGDTGYTF. DNA of the CDR3: TGTGCCAGCAGCGTAGGCCCAGGGGACACTGGCTACACCTTC.

This clonotype was picked up many times. The CDR3 loop reads CASSLDGVSSYNEQFF. CDR3 bases: TGTGCCAGCAGCTTAGACGGGGTGAGCTCCTACAATGAGCAGTTCTTC. V and J are TRBV11-2 and TRBJ2-1; D might be TRBD2 (5 bases). This CDR3 has 16 residues. V dropped 0 bases and J dropped 0 bases, with 9 bases sitting between them. Germline V gives CDR1 SGHAT, CDR2 FQNNGV.

The gene calls are TRBV7-2 and TRBJ2-4; TRBD2 agrees at 12 bases. Per germline, CDR1 SGHTA and CDR2 FQGNSA. The length of the CDR3 is 24 residues. With V trimmed by 5 bases and J by 1 base, 27 bases remained unmatched. In DNA form, the CDR3 reads TGTGCCAGCAGCGCCTTCCAGGGGCTAGCGGGGGGGCCTTCAACCGCTTATGCCAAAAACATTCAGTACTTC. Translating gives CASSAFQGLAGGPSTAYAKNIQYF. The complete variable domain, with remaining parts taken from reference TRBV7-2 and TRBJ2-4, reads GAGVSQSPSNKVTEKGKDVELRCDPISGHTALYWYRQSLGQGLEFLIYFQGNSAPDKSGLPSDRFSAERTGGSVSTLTIQRTQQEDSAVYLCASSAFQGLAGGPSTAYAKNIQYFGAGTRLSVL.

The CDR3 is CASSPSFGRGMNTEAFF. The CDR3 nucleotides read TGTGCCAGCAGCCCCTCATTTGGGCGGGGCATGAACACTGAAGCTTTCTTT. This rearrangement joins TRBV11-2 to TRBJ1-1; D is perhaps TRBD1 (5 bases). V was trimmed by 5 bases and J by 0 bases, leaving 19 bases between them. Germline V lookup: CDR1 SGHAT, CDR2 FQNNGV. This CDR3 spans 17 amino acids.

The J gene is TRBJ1-6, the V gene TRBV11-2; D gene ambiguous. The CDR3 consists of 16 residues. From germline, CDR1 is SGHAT and CDR2 FQNNGV. V lost 1 base and J lost 9, with 16 bases in between. The CDR3 spells CASSLVVRAGLSPLHF. The DNA of the CDR3 is TGTGCCAGCAGCTTAGTTGTCCGGGCGGGCCTTTCACCCCTCCACTTT.

This clonotype was detected many times. The chain employs TRBV4-2 and TRBJ2-1, with D tentatively TRBD1 or TRBD2 (6 bases each). This CDR3 is 16 amino acids long. CDR1 is LGHNA, CDR2 YNFKEQ, per germline. Trimming took 0 bases from V and 4 from J, leaving 13 bases between them. CDR3 region: CASSQDPGAGYNEQFF. The CDR3 DNA reads as TGTGCCAGCAGCCAAGATCCGGGGGCAGGGTACAATGAGCAGTTCTTC.

This clonotype has at least ten counts. This chain links TRBV7-9 with TRBJ1-2, with a possible D match to TRBD1 (6 bases). CDR1 and CDR2 from the germline V gene are SEHNR and FQNEAQ (reference sequence). V gave up 0 bases and J gave up 8 bases, with 16 bases separating them. This CDR3 is 15 amino acids long. CDR3 DNA sequence: TGTGCCAGCAGCTTAGCGAATGCAGGGGTCCAGGGCTACACCTTC. Translating gives CASSLANAGVQGYTF.

The CDR3 region is CASSRTASSGANVLTF. The CDR3 nucleotides read TGTGCCAGCAGCCGGACAGCGAGCTCTGGGGCCAACGTCCTGACTTTC. The chain couples TRBV5-5 to TRBJ2-6; the D gene is possibly TRBD1 (6 bases). Germline V gene sequence: CDR1 SGHKS, CDR2 YYEKEE (reference sequence). The V gene lost 4 bases and the J gene lost 0 bases, with 11 bases spanning the gap. The CDR3 contains 16 residues.

This rearrangement joins TRBV4-3 to TRBJ2-7, with TRBD2 identical over 14 bases. Per the germline V gene, CDR1 is LGHNA and CDR2 is YSLEER. The CDR3 loop spans 16 amino acids. Losses at the gene ends were 0 bases for V and 5 bases for J; bases not matched to a gene: 3. CDR3 DNA sequence: TGCGCCAGCAGCCAAGAGACGACTAGCGGGGGGGACGAGCAGTACGTC. Its protein product is CASSQETTSGGDEQYV.

This chain joins TRBV5-8 and TRBJ1-6; D perhaps matches TRBD1 (5 bases). CDR3 length: 12 residues. V lost 2 bases to trimming and J lost 9 bases, with 6 bases between them. The germline V gene encodes CDR1 SGHTS and CDR2 YDEGEE. CDR3 nucleotides: TGTGCCAGCAGCTTTAGGGGTTCACCCCTCCACTTT. Its translation is CASSFRGSPLHF.

The V and J genes are TRBV24-1 and TRBJ1-1, with D uncertain. In germline, CDR1 is KGHDR, CDR2 SFDVKD. The CDR3 totals 13 residues. V was shortened by 5 bases and J by 3 bases, with 9 bases between the two germline ends. The CDR3 here is CATSAGEDTEAFF. The DNA for the CDR3 is TGTGCCACCAGTGCCGGGGAGGACACTGAAGCTTTCTTT.

This clonotype showed up just a few times. V gene TRBV20-1 combines with J gene TRBJ1-2; possibly TRBD1 for D (6 bases). The germline V gene encodes CDR1 DFQATT and CDR2 SNEGSKA (reference sequence). The CDR3 spans 16 residues. Trimming removed 2 bases from V and 4 bases from J, with 20 bases in between. CDR3 sequence reads: CSARNGGSGAGYGYTF. DNA of the CDR3: TGCAGTGCTAGAAATGGGGGATCGGGGGCCGGCTATGGCTACACCTTC.